This TCR beta chain appears in the sequencing data of a study of breast tumors, draining lymph nodes, adjacent tissues. Using its own MiXCR run on the multiplex PCR reads, TCRdb lists one record per CDR3 protein. This table has 85,000 to 130,000 distinct CDR3 sequences, less than 40% appearing once. Study-level results: Tumor repertoires ranked between lymph nodes and nontumor tissue in diversity, with V and J gene preferences.

Trimming removed 4 bases from V and 4 bases from J; junction bases left unmatched: 9. Germline CDR1 reads SGHDN; CDR2 reads FVKESK. The CDR3 is 15 amino acids. Samples came from axillary lymph nodes draining the breast cancer. This clonotype was detected many times. The antigen is unknown. Sequenced sample: axillary lymph node tissue. This TCR came from a female donor with breast cancer. Some clones in this sample may be carry-over from other donors' samples. This chain connects TRBV14 to TRBJ1-2, with 7 bases lining up with TRBD1. CDR3 DNA sequence: TGTGCCAGCAGCCCATTGACAGGGATGGGCTATGGCTACACCTTC. It yields the protein CASSPLTGMGYGYTF.